Below, one TCR beta chain is given with its context. Its antigen remains unidentified. Germline lookup yields CDR1 MNHEY and CDR2 SMNVEV (reference sequence). The CDR3 contains 15 residues. V lost 4 bases, J lost 2 bases, and 14 bases lay in between. Only in-frame clones appear in the TCRdb table, and some are missing; sequencing was by immunoSEQ multiplex PCR. The data hold 55,000 to 85,000 clones, with roughly 84% observed a single time. These data come from a study of T cell responses to AZD1222 COVID-19 vaccine. Study-wide results and limits: Following two doses of AZD1222, Spike-specific TCR breadth and depth rose.

V usage is TRBV27 and J usage is TRBJ1-2; no definite D call. The source of this sequence is an adult in good health. This specimen was peripheral blood, taken on day 0 of AZD1222 vaccination. This chain's CDR3 is CASSSGEGWNYGYTF. DNA for the CDR3: TGTGCCAGCAGTTCCGGAGAGGGTTGGAACTATGGCTACACCTTC.